This T cell receptor (beta chain) was recorded in a study of OX40 agonist ivuxolimab in advanced cancers. Study-wide results and limits: Averaging showed that CD8+ T cells had more expanded clones than CD4+ did. Among the nonresponders, some also had low normalized T-cell clonal expansion.

Assay used: immunoSEQ multiplex PCR; TCRdb lists only in-frame clones, some missing. Of 45,000 to 60,000 clones detected, 82% appear once; the ten largest clones hold roughly 1.5%. The CDR3 extends over 16 amino acids. The V and J ends lost 3 bases and 5 bases respectively, with 18 bases between them. Germline lookup yields CDR1 LNHDA and CDR2 SQIVND (reference sequence). On this clone: The antigen remains unidentified.

Sample: CD4+ or CD8+ T cells sorted from blood, taken in a trial of the OX40 agonist ivuxolimab. This clonotype was sampled from an adult with an advanced solid tumor such as melanoma, head and neck, liver or kidney cancer. This chain uses TRBV19 with TRBJ2-3; maybe TRBD1 (6 bases). CDR3 DNA sequence: TGTGCCAGTAGTATTGGGGGCTCTTTTGGAGGAGATACGCAGTATTTT. It specifies CASSIGGSFGGDTQYF.